This entry lists 31 T cell receptor beta chains sequenced from one sample in a study of blood T cell repertoires in COVID-19. The assay was immunoSEQ multiplex PCR, and TCRdb's table has in-frame clones only and misses some. The table has 70,000 to 80,000 clones, roughly 80% seen once; the top ten hold roughly 12%. The material sequenced was peripheral blood. Source of these receptors: a human donor in a cohort sampled during active COVID-19.

The DNA for the CDR3 is TGTGCCAGTAGTATCTTTCGGGGGGGCGGAACGGGTCAGCCCCAGCATTTT. It codes for CASSIFRGGGTGQPQHF. The chain joins TRBV19 to TRBJ1-5; D might be TRBD1 (6 bases). The germline V gene encodes CDR1 LNHDA and CDR2 SQIVND (reference sequence). The CDR3 sequence is 17 residues long. Trimming took 3 bases from V and 6 from J, leaving 21 bases between them.

This chain connects TRBV6-5 to TRBJ1-1; maybe TRBD1 (6 bases). Trimming left V 6 bases short and J 4 bases short, with 12 bases between. Germline values: CDR1 MNHEY, CDR2 SVGAGI. The CDR3 length is 13 residues. The CDR3 coding sequence is TGTGCCAGCAGGATTCAGGGGAGCACTGAAGCTTTCTTT. Translation: CASRIQGSTEAFF.

J is TRBJ2-7 and V is TRBV24-1; TRBD1 agrees at 9 bases. The J segment lost 7 bases and the V segment lost 3 bases, leaving 9 bases of the junction unmatched. CDR1 is KGHDR and CDR2 is SFDVKD in the germline V gene. The CDR3 consists of 15 residues. Written as DNA, the CDR3 is TGTGCCACCAGTGATCGGACAGGGGTCCGAGGGGAGCAGTACTTC. Amino acid sequence: CATSDRTGVRGEQYF.

This rearrangement joins TRBV19 to TRBJ1-5, with D tentatively TRBD1 (5 bases). There are 16 residues in the CDR3. Germline loops: CDR1 LNHDA, CDR2 SQIVND (reference sequence). Trimming left V 3 bases short and J 9 bases short, with 21 bases between. The CDR3 DNA sequence: TGTGCCAGTAGTATTTACTCCGCGGACACCACCCGGCCCCAGCATTTT. Translation gives CASSIYSADTTRPQHF.

The chain carries TRBV28 and TRBJ1-4, with 9 bases identical to TRBD1. This CDR3 contains 16 residues. Losses at the gene ends were 5 bases for V and 8 bases for J; bases not matched to a gene: 12. CDR1 MDHEN and CDR2 SYDVKM come from the germline V gene. The CDR3 DNA is TGTGCCAGCAGTCTGCCGGGGGGACAGGGAAGAGAAAAACTGTTTTTT. This encodes CASSLPGGQGREKLFF.

This clone was seen a handful of times. The genes are TRBV10-3 and TRBJ1-4; possible D gene TRBD1, 5 bases. Germline V CDR1 and CDR2: ENHRY, SYGVKD. The CDR3 has 16 residues. The V and J ends lost 3 bases and 6 bases respectively, with 17 bases between them. DNA for the CDR3: TGTGCCATCAGTGACAGGGCGAGAGGGGAGGATGAAAAACTGTTTTTT. Its translation is CAISDRARGEDEKLFF.

This chain joins TRBV3-1 (or the pseudogene TRBV3-2) and TRBJ1-5; D gene ambiguous. Germline lookup yields CDR1 LGHDT and CDR2 YNNKEL (reference sequence). The CDR3 covers 13 residues. V lost 1 base and J lost 7, with 8 bases in between. The CDR3 protein is CASSQGRIQPQHF. The CDR3, as DNA: TGTGCCAGCAGCCAAGGGAGAATACAGCCCCAGCATTTT.

The chain combines TRBV7-2 with TRBJ2-7, with D possibly TRBD1 on 5 matching bases. Trimming took 5 bases from V and 2 from J, leaving 10 bases between them. In germline, CDR1 is SGHTA, CDR2 FQGNSA. CDR3 size: 13 residues. CDR3 residues: CASSPGKAYEQYF. The CDR3 region has the DNA TGTGCCAGCAGCCCAGGGAAGGCCTACGAGCAGTACTTC.

The chain employs TRBV5-6 and TRBJ2-7; 7 bases are shared with TRBD2. V gave up 4 bases and J gave up 6 bases; unmatched junction bases: 13. The CDR3 has 15 residues. Germline-derived CDR1 and CDR2 are SGHDT and YYEEEE. The CDR3 loop is CASSQLGGIAAEQYF. CDR3 nucleotides: TGTGCCAGCAGCCAACTGGGGGGGATAGCAGCCGAGCAGTACTTC.

The J gene is TRBJ1-2, the V gene TRBV4-1; D is undetermined. The ends were cut back, 0 bases at V and 1 base at J, with 9 bases in the middle. Per the germline V gene, CDR1 is MGHRA and CDR2 is YSYEKL. The CDR3 is 15 residues long. In nucleotides, the CDR3 is TGCGCCAGCAGCCAAGATTGGAGAGATAACTATGGCTACACCTTC. Amino acid sequence: CASSQDWRDNYGYTF.

This chain uses TRBV5-1 with TRBJ2-7, with TRBD2 as a possible D gene (5 bases). The V gene's germline CDR1 is SGHRS and CDR2 YFSETQ. The CDR3 runs 17 residues. Trimming pared 0 bases from V and 0 bases from J, leaving 16 bases between. This CDR3 is CASSLARVSVLSYEQYF. For the CDR3, the DNA is TGCGCCAGCAGCTTGGCGAGGGTCAGTGTTCTCTCCTACGAGCAGTACTTC.

The V and J genes are TRBV5-1 and TRBJ2-7; TRBD1 matches at 7 bases. Trimming cost V 5 bases and J 0 bases; bases outside gene matches: 5. Germline loops: CDR1 SGHRS, CDR2 YFSETQ. The length of the CDR3 is 14 residues. CDR3 nucleotides: TGCGCCAGCAGAAGGGGGCCTAGCTCCTACGAGCAGTACTTC. Translating it yields CASRRGPSSYEQYF.

J is TRBJ1-2 and V is TRBV5-1; 10 bases fit TRBD1. Germline values: CDR1 SGHRS, CDR2 YFSETQ. V shed 1 base and J 4 bases; nucleotides not matched to a gene: 7. This CDR3 has 16 residues. The CDR3 DNA reads TGCGCCAGCAGCTTGTACGGGACAGGGGCGGGCTATGGCTACACCTTC. It encodes CASSLYGTGAGYGYTF.

Only a few counts were recorded for this clone. The rearrangement links TRBV5-4 to TRBJ2-1, with 13 bases matching TRBD2. Germline V gene data show CDR1 as SGHNT and CDR2 as YYREEE (reference sequence). This CDR3 comprises 15 residues. Unmatched junction bases numbered 5, after V lost 7 bases and J lost 4 bases. CDR3 amino acids: CASWEGLAGYNEQFF. CDR3 bases: TGTGCCAGCTGGGAGGGACTAGCGGGGTACAATGAGCAGTTCTTC.

The chain employs TRBV10-3 and TRBJ1-1, with D tentatively TRBD1 (6 bases). Germline V gene sequence: CDR1 ENHRY, CDR2 SYGVKD. Trimming removed 7 bases from V and 5 bases from J, with 14 bases in between. This CDR3 has 13 amino acids. The CDR3 DNA follows: TGTGCCATCAAAGGGGGGGGAGGGACTGAAGCTTTCTTT. Amino acids: CAIKGGGGTEAFF.

The chain is built from TRBV28 and TRBJ1-3; TRBD1 agrees at 9 bases. This CDR3 spans 16 amino acids. Trimming cost V 6 bases and J 6 bases; bases outside gene matches: 12. CDR1 is MDHEN, CDR2 SYDVKM, per germline. CDR3 sequence reads: CASSLGQGRITNTIYF. The CDR3 region has the DNA TGTGCCAGCAGCCTGGGACAGGGCCGAATTACAAACACCATATATTTT.

This clone has just one count. Here the CDR3 DNA reads TGTGCCAGTAGTATTCAGGGGGCGCGAGGCGGGAGGGACTACGAGCAGTACTTC. It specifies CASSIQGARGGRDYEQYF. The rearrangement links TRBV19 to TRBJ2-7, with D possibly TRBD2 on 9 matching bases. CDR1 is LNHDA and CDR2 is SQIVND in the germline V gene (reference sequence). This CDR3 has 18 amino acids. Trimming removed 3 bases from V and 3 bases from J, with 24 bases in between.

This sequence joins TRBV19 and TRBJ1-1; TRBD1 agrees at 10 bases. Losses at the gene ends were 5 bases for V and 5 bases for J; bases not matched to a gene: 5. Looked up from germline, CDR1 is LNHDA and CDR2 is SQIVND (reference sequence). The CDR3 runs 14 residues. The CDR3 sequence: CASSAGQGITEAFF. DNA of the CDR3: TGTGCCAGTAGTGCGGGACAGGGGATTACTGAAGCTTTCTTT.

Written as DNA, the CDR3 is TGTGCCATCAGCCCTCAGGGGGCGCGTAGCAATCAGCCCCAGCATTTT. The encoded protein is CAISPQGARSNQPQHF. The V and J genes are TRBV10-3 and TRBJ1-5; TRBD1 aligns across 8 bases. Germline loops: CDR1 ENHRY, CDR2 SYGVKD. V dropped 6 bases and J dropped 0; count of bases not matched to a gene: 7. The CDR3 loop spans 16 amino acids.

The rearrangement links TRBV6-1 to TRBJ1-1; TRBD1 matches 8 bases. This CDR3 region has 20 residues. Trimming at V came to 1 base and at J to 6 bases, leaving 22 bases not matched to a gene. Looked up from germline, CDR1 is MNHNS and CDR2 is SASEGT. For the CDR3, the DNA is TGTGCCAGCAGTGAAGATTGGGCAGGGGGCGCGCCTAGGGACTTCTCTGAAGCTTTCTTT. This translates into CASSEDWAGGAPRDFSEAFF.

The chain employs TRBV30 and TRBJ2-3; D may be TRBD2 (7 bases). V was shortened by 5 bases and J by 4 bases, with 16 bases between the two germline ends. The CDR3 is made up of 14 amino acids. The germline CDR1 and CDR2 sequences are GTSNPN and SVGIG (reference sequence). The CDR3 spells CAWSVGGAPDTQYF. The CDR3 bases are TGTGCCTGGTCCGTAGGGGGGGCCCCAGATACGCAGTATTTT.

This clone has a single count. The chain combines TRBV6-5 with TRBJ1-5, with TRBD1 as a possible D gene (6 bases). Trimming took 6 bases from V and 2 from J, leaving 11 bases between them. Germline V gene sequence: CDR1 MNHEY, CDR2 SVGAGI. The CDR3 sequence is 14 residues long. The CDR3 region is CASSGTLGNQPQHF. The CDR3 DNA follows: TGTGCCAGCAGCGGGACACTGGGCAATCAGCCCCAGCATTTT.

This clone was counted a single time. The chain uses TRBV7-3 and TRBJ1-1; no clear D gene. Germline CDR1 SGHTA, CDR2 FQGTGA. The CDR3 has 14 amino acids. V lost 5 bases and J 8 bases, leaving 18 bases between the germline ends. CDR3 sequence: CASSPTTFSGEAFF. The CDR3 region has the DNA TGTGCCAGCAGCCCGACAACCTTCTCGGGGGAAGCTTTCTTT.

The V gene is TRBV29-1, the J gene TRBJ1-3; possibly TRBD1 for D (5 bases). From germline, CDR1 is SQVTM and CDR2 ANQGSEA. V lost 4 bases and J 4 bases, leaving 8 bases between the germline ends. The CDR3 has 12 residues. The CDR3 coding sequence is TGCAGCGTTGTGGAGGGGGGAAACACCATATATTTT. This sequence encodes CSVVEGGNTIYF.

The chain is built from TRBV25-1 and TRBJ1-4, with D maybe TRBD1 (5 bases). The germline V and J ends were trimmed by 3 bases and 7 bases, with 15 bases remaining between them. Germline assignment: CDR1 MGHDK and CDR2 SYGVNS. The CDR3 spans 15 residues. Here the CDR3 DNA reads TGTGCCAGCAGTGAGGTCCAGGGTTGGAGTGAAAAACTGTTTTTT. This encodes CASSEVQGWSEKLFF.

In its sample, this clone was seen a few times. One junction end does not reproduce the germline sequence, and a read error may be involved. The rearrangement joins TRBV11-2 to TRBJ1-2; D might be TRBD1 (6 bases). The CDR3 is 15 amino acids. Per the germline V gene, CDR1 is SGHAT and CDR2 is FQNNGV. The DNA for the CDR3 is TGTGCCAGCAGCTCCCCCCGAACTATGGCTACAGGGTTAGTCTTC. Protein sequence: CASSSPRTMATGLVF.

V is TRBV7-3 and J is TRBJ2-2; D gene uncertain. Deletions cut 2 bases from V and 1 base from J, with 5 bases between. Germline lookup yields CDR1 SGHTA and CDR2 FQGTGA. This CDR3 contains 14 residues. The DNA for the CDR3 is TGTGCCAGCAGCTTAGGGCTGAACACCGGGGAGCTGTTTTTT. Protein: CASSLGLNTGELFF.

This clone was counted once. This rearrangement joins TRBV19 to TRBJ2-1; 10 positions agree with TRBD2. With 5 bases clipped from V and 6 bases from J, the junction kept 10 bases outside the gene matches. CDR1 is LNHDA and CDR2 is SQIVND in the germline V gene (reference sequence). This CDR3 region has 16 residues. DNA of the CDR3: TGTGCCAGTAGTCCTTCCGCTAGCGGGAGCCGCAATGAGCAGTTCTTC. It is translated as CASSPSASGSRNEQFF.

This clone was recorded only once. This chain links TRBV6-5 with TRBJ1-2, with D hard to call. V was trimmed by 0 bases and J by 7 bases, leaving 9 bases between them. In germline, CDR1 is MNHEY, CDR2 SVGAGI. The CDR3 totals 13 residues. The CDR3 region is CASSYSIGSGYTF. The CDR3 DNA sequence: TGTGCCAGCAGTTACTCGATCGGGTCTGGCTACACCTTC.

The chain carries TRBV6-5 and TRBJ1-2, with a possible D match to TRBD1 (6 bases). Germline V gene sequence: CDR1 MNHEY, CDR2 SVGAGI. V lost 4 bases and J 7 bases, leaving 16 bases between the germline ends. The CDR3 is made up of 14 amino acids. CDR3 coding DNA: TGTGCCAGCAGTTTCGACAGGACCCAACGTGGCTACACCTTC. It specifies CASSFDRTQRGYTF.

The V call is TRBV2, the J call TRBJ1-4, with D possibly being TRBD1 (5 bases). This CDR3 is 13 amino acids long. Germline CDR1 is SNHLY and CDR2 is FYNNEI. V lost 8 bases to trimming and J lost 4 bases, with 11 bases between them. The CDR3: CASGGLINEKLFF. The CDR3 DNA reads TGTGCCAGCGGGGGACTGATTAATGAAAAACTGTTTTTT.